This is a list of T cell receptor beta chains from one sample in a study of technical replicates of blood from a few donors. The protocol was immunoSEQ multiplex PCR, while the TCRdb copy is restricted to in-frame clones and leaves out a portion. The sample carries around 50,000 clones, approximately 95% recorded once. Sequencing input: T cells isolated from PBMCs. The receptors shown here come from a human donor in good health. Each CDR3 is given with its conserved first and last residue. D genes are given only for firm matches.

TRBJ2-7	NA	TRBV28	CASSLPSVSSYEQYF
TRBJ1-2	TRBD1	TRBV6-5	CASSYDGTGVSGYTF
TRBJ2-7	TRBD1	TRBV27	CASSLKGARSSYEQYF
TRBJ2-1	TRBD2	TRBV10-3	CAIRGLAGADEQFF
TRBJ2-7	NA	TRBV6-5	CASSSLPGEQYF
TRBJ1-2	NA	TRBV29-1	CSVERGLNYGYTF
TRBJ2-7	NA	TRBV27	CASSFSLGTLSYEQYF
TRBJ2-7	TRBD1	TRBV7-3	CASSLGQEGEQYF
TRBJ2-2	NA	TRBV5-1	CASSFNDFGTGELFF
TRBJ2-5	NA	TRBV6-1	CASRGPQETQYF
TRBJ2-2	TRBD2	TRBV5-1	CASSLATGGRAHGELFF
TRBJ2-5	NA	TRBV25-1	CASSVEPTSSQTQYF